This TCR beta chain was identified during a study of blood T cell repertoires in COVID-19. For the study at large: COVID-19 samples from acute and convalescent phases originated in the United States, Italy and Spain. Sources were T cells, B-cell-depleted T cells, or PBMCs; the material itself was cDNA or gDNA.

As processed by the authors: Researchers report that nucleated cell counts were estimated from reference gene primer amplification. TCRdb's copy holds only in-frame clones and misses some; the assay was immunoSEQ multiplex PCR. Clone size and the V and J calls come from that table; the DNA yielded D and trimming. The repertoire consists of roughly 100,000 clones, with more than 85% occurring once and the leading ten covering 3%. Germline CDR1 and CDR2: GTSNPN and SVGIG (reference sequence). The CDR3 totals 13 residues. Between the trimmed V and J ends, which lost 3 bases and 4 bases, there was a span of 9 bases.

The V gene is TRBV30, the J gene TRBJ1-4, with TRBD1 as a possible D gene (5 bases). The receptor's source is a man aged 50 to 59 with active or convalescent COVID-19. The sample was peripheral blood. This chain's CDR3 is CAWSRDFNEKLFF. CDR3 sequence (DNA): TGTGCCTGGAGCCGGGACTTTAATGAAAAACTGTTTTTT. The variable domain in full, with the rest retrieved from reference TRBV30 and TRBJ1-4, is SQTIHQWPATLVQPVGSPLSLECTVEGTSNPNLYWYRQAAGRGLQLLFYSVGIGQISSEVPQNLSASRPQDRQFILSSKKLLLSDSGFYLCAWSRDFNEKLFFGSGTQLSVL.